Presented here are 10 T cell receptor beta chains from one specimen sequenced in a study of blood T cell repertoires in COVID-19. Method: immunoSEQ multiplex PCR; TCRdb's copy keeps in-frame clones and lacks some. The data contain approximately 260,000 clones, around nine tenths of them seen just once; the ten biggest clones take up 1.9%. Sequenced: PBMCs or T cells enriched from blood (not recorded which). Source of these receptors: a woman between 18 and 30 years old who had recovered from COVID-19.

The chain couples TRBV11-2 to TRBJ2-7, with TRBD1 matching 7 bases. Germline V gives CDR1 SGHAT, CDR2 FQNNGV. The CDR3 loop spans 13 amino acids. Losses at the gene ends were 4 bases for V and 3 bases for J; bases not matched to a gene: 3. CDR3 amino acids: CASSWGQNYEQYF. The CDR3 DNA reads as TGTGCCAGCAGCTGGGGACAGAACTACGAGCAGTACTTC.

This clone appeared a few times. V usage is TRBV6-1 and J usage is TRBJ2-2, with D tentatively TRBD2 (5 bases). V was cut by 2 bases and J by 4 bases, with 23 bases left in between. The CDR3 contains 19 residues. Germline CDR1 reads MNHNS; CDR2 reads SASEGT. CDR3 bases: TGTGCCAGCAGTGAATTCGGTCGTTTAGGGAGACTTACCACCGGGGAGCTGTTTTTT. This encodes CASSEFGRLGRLTTGELFF.

V gene TRBV6-5 combines with J gene TRBJ1-1; D is perhaps TRBD1 (6 bases). The germline V gene has CDR1 MNHEY and CDR2 SVGAGI. Trimming cost V 8 bases and J 1 base, with 14 bases left between them. This CDR3 is built from 14 residues. This CDR3 reads CASGLQGWNTEAFF. The CDR3 nucleotides are TGTGCCAGCGGTTTACAGGGATGGAACACTGAAGCTTTCTTT.

The chain has TRBV28 and TRBJ2-2, with 10 bases matching TRBD2. This CDR3 region has 14 residues. Trimming took 8 bases from V and 6 from J; bases not matched to a gene: 6. The germline gives CDR1 MDHEN, CDR2 SYDVKM. The CDR3 region is CASWPSGSSGELFF. CDR3 DNA sequence: TGTGCCAGCTGGCCTAGCGGGAGCTCCGGGGAGCTGTTTTTT. Full variable domain (rest looked up from reference TRBV28 and TRBJ2-2): DVKVTQSSRYLVKRTGEKVFLECVQDMDHENMFWYRQDPGLGLRLIYFSYDVKMKEKGDIPEGYSVSREKKERFSLILESASTNQTSMYLCASWPSGSSGELFFGEGSRLTVL.

The CDR3 DNA reads as TGTGCCAGCAGCTTGGGCGCAGGGGGATATGGCTACACCTTC. Translation: CASSLGAGGYGYTF. V usage is TRBV5-6 and J usage is TRBJ1-2; 7 positions match TRBD1. The CDR3 is 14 residues long. The germline V gene encodes CDR1 SGHDT and CDR2 YYEEEE. Losses at the gene ends were 0 bases for V and 5 bases for J; bases not matched to a gene: 4.

This clone appeared a single time. The CDR3 coding sequence is TGTGCCAGCAGTGGGGCTGGGGAGCAGTTCTTC. Its translation: CASSGAGEQFF. The chain joins TRBV25-1 to TRBJ2-1; D not certain. Germline V gene data show CDR1 as MGHDK and CDR2 as SYGVNS. The CDR3 has 11 amino acids. Trimming took 4 bases from V and 10 from J, leaving 8 bases between them.

J is TRBJ2-5 and V is TRBV6-1; D is undetermined. Trimming cost V 2 bases and J 3 bases, with 10 bases left between them. This CDR3 has 14 amino acids. Germline CDR1 reads MNHNS; CDR2 reads SASEGT. DNA for the CDR3: TGTGCCAGCAGTGAATATCCTAGAAAAGAGACCCAGTACTTC. Protein sequence: CASSEYPRKETQYF.

The gene calls are TRBV28 and TRBJ2-1, with D maybe TRBD1 (5 bases). The V gene lost 2 bases and the J gene lost 7 bases, with 9 bases spanning the gap. Germline V gives CDR1 MDHEN, CDR2 SYDVKM. The CDR3 consists of 13 residues. The CDR3 nucleotides are TGTGCCAGCAGTTTAGGGGCGAGGAATGAGCAGTTCTTC. It codes for CASSLGARNEQFF.

Written as DNA, the CDR3 is TGTGCCAGCAGCCTCCTACCGGGACAGGGGGCGTTAGTAGGACGAGGTGGCTACACCTTC. It is translated as CASSLLPGQGALVGRGGYTF. The V and J genes are TRBV6-6 and TRBJ1-2; 12 nucleotides align to TRBD1. Unmatched junction bases numbered 24, after V lost 6 bases and J lost 7 bases. Germline V gene lookup returns CDR1 MNHNY and CDR2 SVGAGI (reference sequence). CDR3 length: 20 residues.

V usage is TRBV2 and J usage is TRBJ2-7; 10 positions agree with TRBD1. The V and J ends lost 8 bases and 2 bases, in that order; junction bases with no gene match: 0. This CDR3 is built from 12 residues. CDR1 is SNHLY and CDR2 is FYNNEI in the germline V gene. The chain's CDR3 is CASGQGAYEQYF. As DNA, the CDR3 is TGTGCCAGCGGACAGGGGGCCTACGAGCAGTACTTC.